A single sample is the source of the 9 T cell receptor beta chains below, sequenced in a study of early T cells in non-severe SARS-CoV-2 infection. TCRdb reprocessed the 5' RACE reads with MiXCR, giving one entry per CDR3 protein. The sample consists of 40,000 to 55,000 distinct CDR3 sequences, around 7.7% of them appearing once. The sequenced sample consisted of whole blood. These receptor sequences come from an adult who was a healthcare worker with PCR-confirmed SARS-CoV-2 infection or an uninfected control (not recorded which).

This clonotype was detected only a few times. The rearrangement links TRBV5-1 to TRBJ2-5; no firm D call. Per germline, CDR1 SGHRS and CDR2 YFSETQ. Trimming cost V 0 bases and J 4 bases, with 7 bases left between them. CDR3 size: 13 residues. This CDR3 is CASSLGNGETQYF. CDR3 nucleotide sequence: TGCGCCAGCAGCTTGGGGAACGGAGAGACCCAGTACTTC.

This clonotype was seen a few times. The CDR3 sequence is CATRTLRTDTQYF. The CDR3 nucleotides read TGTGCCACCAGGACCCTTCGCACAGATACGCAGTATTTT. J is TRBJ2-3 and V is TRBV12-3 or TRBV12-4; D is uncertain. V lost 10 bases and J lost 1, with 12 bases in between. CDR3 length: 13 residues.

The sample holds a few counts of this clonotype. The rearrangement links TRBV2 to TRBJ1-1; unclear D gene. This CDR3 is 15 amino acids long. The germline CDR1 and CDR2 sequences are SNHLY and FYNNEI. V lost 5 bases, J lost 1 base, and 14 bases lay in between. CDR3 sequence reads: CASSSNQVTNTEAFF. In DNA, the CDR3 is TGTGCCAGCAGTTCAAATCAGGTGACGAACACTGAAGCTTTCTTT.

This clonotype was found a few times. The chain joins TRBV18 to TRBJ2-7; no clear D gene. The CDR3 consists of 12 residues. Between the trimmed V and J ends, which lost 1 base and 5 bases, there was a span of 6 bases. In germline, CDR1 is KGHSH, CDR2 LQKENI. The CDR3 is CASSPQRDEQYF. The CDR3 nucleotides are TGTGCCAGCTCACCACAACGGGACGAGCAGTACTTC. The full variable domain, with the rest looked up from reference TRBV18 and TRBJ2-7, is NAGVMQNPRHLVRRRGQEARLRCSPMKGHSHVYWYRQLPEEGLKFMVYLQKENIIDESGMPKERFSAEFPKEGPSILRIQQVVRGDSAAYFCASSPQRDEQYFGPGTRLTVT.

This clonotype appeared many times. J is TRBJ1-5 and V is TRBV4-3, with D unresolved. CDR3 length: 15 residues. V lost 0 bases and J 7 bases, leaving 13 bases between the germline ends. Germline V gene sequence: CDR1 LGHNA, CDR2 YSLEER. CDR3 in amino acids: CASSQDLGGGQPQHF. Here the CDR3 DNA reads TGCGCCAGCAGCCAAGATCTAGGAGGAGGCCAGCCCCAGCATTTT.

This clonotype was observed at least ten times. This rearrangement joins TRBV12-3 or TRBV12-4 to TRBJ2-5; 7 bases are a match to TRBD1. The CDR3 contains 16 residues. V lost 4 bases and J lost 5; bases outside the gene matches: 13. CDR3 residues: CASSSLGDSSEETQYF. CDR3 bases: TGTGCCAGCAGTTCATTGGGGGACAGCAGCGAGGAGACCCAGTACTTC.

This clonotype came up a few times. The chain combines TRBV4-3 with TRBJ2-5; D gene ambiguous. Germline CDR1 and CDR2: LGHNA and YSLEER. This CDR3 comprises 12 residues. Trimming took off 0 bases at V and 4 bases at J, with 3 bases between the two ends. CDR3 bases: TGCGCCAGCAGCCAAGAAGGAGAGACCCAGTACTTC. Translated, it gives CASSQEGETQYF.

This clonotype was detected many times. CDR3 bases: TGCGCCAGCAGCCAAGACTCAGGGGAAGGCACTGAAGCTTTCTTT. Protein: CASSQDSGEGTEAFF. This chain uses TRBV4-3 with TRBJ1-1; the D gene is possibly TRBD1 (6 bases). CDR1 is LGHNA, CDR2 YSLEER, per germline. V lost 0 bases to trimming and J lost 4 bases, with 12 bases between them. This CDR3 region has 15 residues.

This clonotype appeared a few times. The rearrangement links TRBV28 to TRBJ2-5, with a weak D call TRBD2 (6 bases). Germline V gene sequence: CDR1 MDHEN, CDR2 SYDVKM. The V and J ends lost 2 bases and 1 base respectively, with 8 bases between them. This CDR3 has 14 residues. CDR3 bases: TGTGCCAGCAGTTTAGGGGGGACCCAAGAGACCCAGTACTTC. This codes for CASSLGGTQETQYF. Variable domain in full (rest from reference TRBV28 and TRBJ2-5): DVKVTQSSRYLVKRTGEKVFLECVQDMDHENMFWYRQDPGLGLRLIYFSYDVKMKEKGDIPEGYSVSREKKERFSLILESASTNQTSMYLCASSLGGTQETQYFGPGTRLLVL.